The 8 T cell receptor beta chains in this list originate from one sample, sequenced in a study of shared clonotypes between healthy human individuals (dated by TCRdb to 2018 to 2021). Library preparation used the immunoSEQ multiplex PCR assay. Drawn from immuneACCESS, this table holds only the in-frame rearrangements with V and J called that TCRdb kept. Clones are partly lost; checked studies trace under half to an unresolved V gene and leave the rest unexplained. The sample records 330,000 or so clones, 73% of which are singletons. The ten largest clones capture 8.5% to 12% of the sample. The specimen sequenced was memory CD4+ T cells sorted from blood. In the paper's terms, the cell subset or site label means: CD45RA-negative fraction. The receptors were sampled from a young man in good health.

The table lists this clone with a count of one. A much larger clone lies one base from this, so it may be a read error. The V and J genes are TRBV6-1 and TRBJ1-5; unclear D gene. The CDR3 contains 14 residues. Germline V lookup: CDR1 MNHNS, CDR2 SASEGT. DNA of the CDR3: TGTGTCAGCAGTGAAGCGCCGGCCGATCAGCCCCAGCATTTT. Translated, it gives CVSSEAPADQPQHF.

The rearrangement joins TRBV7-2 to TRBJ1-5; D gene unclear. Germline loops: CDR1 SGHTA, CDR2 FQGNSA. The V and J ends lost 1 base and 2 bases respectively, with 9 bases between them. The CDR3 length is 15 residues. The CDR3 here is CASSLVTERNQPQHF. CDR3 coding DNA: TGTGCCAGCAGCTTAGTGACGGAGCGCAATCAGCCCCAGCATTTT.

V and J are TRBV28 and TRBJ1-1; D remains ambiguous. The CDR3 loop spans 13 amino acids. Trimming took 3 bases from V and 4 from J, leaving 9 bases between them. Germline lookup yields CDR1 MDHEN and CDR2 SYDVKM. For the CDR3, the DNA is TGTGCCAGCAGTTTTGGTGGATCCACTGAAGCTTTCTTT. Its protein product is CASSFGGSTEAFF.

In its sample, this clone was seen once. The chain combines TRBV11-3 with TRBJ2-7; D is possibly TRBD1 (6 bases). The V gene's germline CDR1 is SGHNT and CDR2 YENEEA. The V end lost 3 bases, the J end lost 0 bases, and 12 bases lay between the germline ends. This CDR3 has 15 amino acids. The CDR3, as DNA: TGTGCCAGCAGCTTTACAGGGAGTTCCTCCTACGAGCAGTACTTC. This sequence encodes CASSFTGSSSYEQYF. Looking up the rest from reference TRBV11-3 and TRBJ2-7 gives the full variable domain: EAGVVQSPRYKIIEKKQPVAFWCNPISGHNTLYWYLQNLGQGPELLIRYENEEAVDDSQLPKDRFSAERLKGVDSTLKIQPAELGDSAVYLCASSFTGSSSYEQYFGPGTRLTVT.

This rearrangement joins TRBV4-1 to TRBJ2-5, with unresolved D. Trimming removed 1 base from V and 9 bases from J, with 30 bases in between. This CDR3 contains 19 residues. Germline V gene data show CDR1 as MGHRA and CDR2 as YSYEKL. The CDR3 protein is CASSQGWSEYEAPRVAQYF. The CDR3, as DNA: TGCGCCAGCAGCCAAGGCTGGTCGGAGTATGAAGCGCCTCGGGTGGCCCAGTACTTC.

Many counts were recorded for this clone. CDR3 loop: CASSKGQTANYGYTF. The CDR3 nucleotides read TGTGCCAGTAGTAAGGGCCAAACCGCTAACTATGGCTACACCTTC. This chain uses TRBV19 with TRBJ1-2; D gene ambiguous. The V gene lost 4 bases and the J gene lost 0 bases, with 12 bases spanning the gap. CDR3 length equals 15 residues. Germline V gives CDR1 LNHDA, CDR2 SQIVND (reference sequence).

The V gene is TRBV7-2, the J gene TRBJ2-4; maybe TRBD2 (6 bases). CDR3 size: 15 residues. V was cut by 5 bases and J by 1 base, with 12 bases left in between. Per germline, CDR1 SGHTA and CDR2 FQGNSA. The CDR3: CASSEIRGAKNIQYF. DNA of the CDR3: TGTGCCAGCAGCGAGATACGGGGGGCCAAAAACATTCAGTACTTC.

This chain connects TRBV7-9 to TRBJ1-1, with D tentatively TRBD1 (5 bases). The ends were cut back, 0 bases at V and 7 bases at J, with 15 bases in the middle. Per germline, CDR1 SEHNR and CDR2 FQNEAQ (reference sequence). This CDR3 comprises 15 residues. The CDR3 region is CASSLAGDSTIEAFF. In nucleotides, the CDR3 is TGTGCCAGCAGCTTAGCTGGCGACAGCACCATTGAAGCTTTCTTT. Combining the CDR3 with reference TRBV7-9 and TRBJ1-1 gives the whole variable domain DTGVSQNPRHKITKRGQNVTFRCDPISEHNRLYWYRQTLGQGPEFLTYFQNEAQLEKSRLLSDRFSAERPKGSFSTLEIQRTEQGDSAMYLCASSLAGDSTIEAFFGQGTRLTVV.